The present TCR beta chain was sequenced within a study of shared clonotypes between healthy human individuals. The table came from immunoSEQ multiplex PCR; TCRdb's copy has only in-frame clones and leaves some out. The table records roughly 2.4 million clones, nearly 97% of them present only once. CDR3 length: 12 residues. V was shortened by 2 bases and J by 6 bases, with 8 bases between the two germline ends. Germline-derived CDR1 and CDR2 are KGHSH and LQKENI. Sequencing was performed on naive CD4+ T cells sorted from blood. Described subset: CD45RA+ positively selected. The receptor's source is a man in his late teens or twenties in good health. This chain joins TRBV18 and TRBJ2-7; D not certain. Here the CDR3 DNA reads TGTGCCAGCTCACCAATAAGGGTCGAGCAGTACTTC. Its protein product is CASSPIRVEQYF.